The table lists the clone carrying this T cell receptor beta chain with many counts. Its target is unknown. The CDR3 contains 11 residues. Trimming left V 5 bases short and J 5 bases short, with 5 bases between. Germline V gives CDR1 KGHDR, CDR2 SFDVKD. TCRdb re-analysed the 5' RACE reads in MiXCR, keeping a single row per CDR3 protein. Among around 280,000 distinct CDR3 sequences listed, 8% to 9% were seen once. This sample is part of a study of identical twins. Study-level points and caveats: One should note that invariant MAIT and iNKT cells could partly confound zero-insertion analyses.

The data were also submitted as part of a second study, on yellow fever vaccine responses in identical twins.

This rearrangement joins TRBV24-1 to TRBJ1-2; D is undetermined. This receptor was taken from a young woman in good health. The sequenced sample was memory (CD45RO+) T cells sorted from blood. The CDR3 DNA follows: TGTGCCACCAGTGGCAGGTATGGCTACACCTTC. Residues: CATSGRYGYTF.